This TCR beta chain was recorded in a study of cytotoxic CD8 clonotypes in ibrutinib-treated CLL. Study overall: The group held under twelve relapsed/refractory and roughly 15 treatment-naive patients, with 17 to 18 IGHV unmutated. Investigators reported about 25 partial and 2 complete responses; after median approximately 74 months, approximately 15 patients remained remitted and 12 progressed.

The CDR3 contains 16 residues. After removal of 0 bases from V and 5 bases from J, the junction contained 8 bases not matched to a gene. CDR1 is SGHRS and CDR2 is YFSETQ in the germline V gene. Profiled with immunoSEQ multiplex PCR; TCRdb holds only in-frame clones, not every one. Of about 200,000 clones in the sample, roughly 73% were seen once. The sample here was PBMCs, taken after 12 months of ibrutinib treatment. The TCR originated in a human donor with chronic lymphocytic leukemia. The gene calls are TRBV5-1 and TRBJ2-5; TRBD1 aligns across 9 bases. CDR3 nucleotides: TGCGCCAGCAGCTTGGGAGTGACAGGGGGAAGCGAGACCCAGTACTTC. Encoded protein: CASSLGVTGGSETQYF.